Below are 20 T cell receptor beta chains sequenced from a single sample in a study of T cells in Graves' hyperthyroidism and ophthalmopathy. The source material, RNA transcripts, was used to amplify TCR beta CDR3 regions. The primer set for the first-round RT-PCR of the TCR CDR3 was HTBI. One entry per CDR3 protein, called by TCRdb with MiXCR from the multiplex PCR reads. The sample carries roughly 750,000 distinct CDR3 sequences, about 15% recorded once. The sample consisted of blood. The receptors originated from a man younger than 35 with Graves' hyperthyroidism.

This rearrangement joins TRBV29-1 to TRBJ2-1; TRBD2 might be the D (6 bases). Germline lookup yields CDR1 SQVTM and CDR2 ANQGSEA. V was cut by 1 base and J by 3 bases, with 13 bases left in between. The CDR3 sequence is 15 residues long. The CDR3 region is CSVEGTSDYYNEQFF. Here the CDR3 DNA reads TGCAGCGTTGAAGGGACGTCGGACTACTACAATGAGCAGTTCTTC.

The V call is TRBV7-2, the J call TRBJ2-6; 7 bases fit TRBD1. Per the germline V gene, CDR1 is SGHTA and CDR2 is FQGNSA. This CDR3 has 19 residues. The ends lost 0 bases at V and 0 bases at J; junction bases unmatched: 8. The CDR3 DNA reads as TGTGCCAGCAGCTTAGCGGGACAGCACCTAAGCTCTGGGGCCAACGTCCTGACTTTC. Residues: CASSLAGQHLSSGANVLTF.

This clonotype occurred many times. V and J are TRBV20-1 and TRBJ2-7; TRBD2 matches at 11 bases. V trimming: 3 bases; J trimming: 3 bases; junction bases outside the gene matches: 4. Per the germline V gene, CDR1 is DFQATT and CDR2 is SNEGSKA (reference sequence). The CDR3 length is 14 residues. The CDR3 sequence: CSASSSGRLYEQYF. CDR3 DNA sequence: TGCAGTGCTAGCTCTAGCGGGAGGCTCTACGAGCAGTACTTC.

This chain joins TRBV18 and TRBJ2-1, with 8 bases lining up with TRBD2. CDR1 is KGHSH and CDR2 is LQKENI in the germline V gene. V trimming: 6 bases; J trimming: 1 base; junction bases outside the gene matches: 8. This CDR3 comprises 16 residues. The CDR3 sequence: CASSRTSGGSYNEQFF. DNA of the CDR3: TGTGCCAGCTCCCGAACTAGCGGAGGATCCTACAATGAGCAGTTCTTC.

This clonotype was recorded many times. V and J are TRBV24-1 and TRBJ2-7; D perhaps matches TRBD2 (6 bases). The CDR3 has 13 residues. CDR1 KGHDR and CDR2 SFDVKD come from the germline V gene. V was trimmed by 7 bases and J by 4 bases, leaving 13 bases between them. The CDR3 sequence: CATRKPGGYEQYF. For the CDR3, the DNA is TGTGCCACCAGGAAACCTGGGGGGTACGAGCAGTACTTC.

The J gene is TRBJ2-3, the V gene TRBV7-6; TRBD2 agrees at 12 bases. The CDR3 is made up of 16 amino acids. Germline V gives CDR1 SGHVS, CDR2 FNYEAQ. V trimming: 5 bases; J trimming: 5 bases; junction bases outside the gene matches: 8. The CDR3 protein is CASSPRLAGEKDTQYF. The CDR3 coding sequence is TGTGCCAGCAGCCCTCGACTAGCGGGAGAAAAAGATACGCAGTATTTT.

The J gene is TRBJ2-1, the V gene TRBV28; the D is unclear. This CDR3 spans 12 amino acids. The V and J ends lost 1 base and 8 bases respectively, with 6 bases between them. Germline V gives CDR1 MDHEN, CDR2 SYDVKM. This CDR3 reads CASSLSVHEQFF. The CDR3 bases are TGTGCCAGCAGTTTATCGGTTCATGAGCAGTTCTTC.

This clonotype was found a few times. This chain joins TRBV18 and TRBJ2-7, with D uncertain. Trimming left V 6 bases short and J 0 bases short, with 12 bases between. CDR3 length equals 14 residues. Germline V gene data show CDR1 as KGHSH and CDR2 as LQKENI. The CDR3 spells CASSPWSGSYEQYF. CDR3 nucleotide sequence: TGTGCCAGCTCCCCCTGGTCGGGCTCCTACGAGCAGTACTTC.

The V and J genes are TRBV12-3 or TRBV12-4 and TRBJ2-7, with 7 bases fitting TRBD1. V lost 3 bases and J lost 7; bases outside the gene matches: 12. CDR3 length equals 15 residues. CDR3: CASSFPAGGWVEQYF. The CDR3 DNA is TGTGCCAGCAGTTTTCCGGCAGGGGGTTGGGTGGAGCAGTACTTC.

This clonotype was detected only a few times. The V and J genes are TRBV20-1 and TRBJ2-1; 14 bases are a match to TRBD2. The CDR3 consists of 17 residues. Trimming took 0 bases from V and 0 from J; bases not matched to a gene: 1. The V gene's germline CDR1 is DFQATT and CDR2 SNEGSKA (reference sequence). CDR3 sequence reads: CSARDGTSGSSYNEQFF. The CDR3 region has the DNA TGCAGTGCTAGAGACGGGACTAGCGGGAGCTCCTACAATGAGCAGTTCTTC.

This clonotype came up many times. The chain uses TRBV10-2 and TRBJ2-1; 13 bases align to TRBD2. This CDR3 has 14 residues. Unmatched junction bases numbered 1, after V lost 8 bases and J lost 3 bases. Germline V CDR1 and CDR2: WSHSY, SAAADI. Here the CDR3 reads CASRLAGGYNEQFF. CDR3 in DNA: TGCGCCAGCCGACTAGCGGGAGGCTACAATGAGCAGTTCTTC.

There are a few counts of this clonotype. The V and J genes are TRBV19 and TRBJ2-7, with D maybe TRBD1 (6 bases). From germline, CDR1 is LNHDA and CDR2 SQIVND (reference sequence). V lost 6 bases and J 3 bases, leaving 21 bases between the germline ends. This CDR3 region has 16 residues. CDR3 nucleotide sequence: TGTGCCAGTAGCTATGACAGCGATCAAGGGGGCTACGAGCAGTACTTC. Protein: CASSYDSDQGGYEQYF.

This clonotype has a handful of counts. V and J are TRBV6-2 or TRBV6-3 and TRBJ2-7, with D unresolved. CDR1 MNHEY and CDR2 SVGEGT come from the germline V gene. Trimming removed 5 bases from V and 5 bases from J, with 13 bases in between. The CDR3 covers 13 residues. The CDR3 DNA sequence: TGTGCCAGCAGTCCCTCTTCGGAGAACGAGCAGTACTTC. Residues: CASSPSSENEQYF.

CDR3: CASSQYRANEQFF. CDR3 DNA: TGTGCCAGCAGCCAATACAGGGCCAATGAGCAGTTCTTC. The genes are TRBV11-2 and TRBJ2-1, with TRBD1 as a possible D gene (6 bases). Between the trimmed V and J ends, which lost 5 bases and 6 bases, there was a span of 11 bases. Germline V gene data show CDR1 as SGHAT and CDR2 as FQNNGV. This CDR3 region has 13 residues. The entire variable domain, with the rest obtained from reference TRBV11-2 and TRBJ2-1, is as follows: EAGVAQSPRYKIIEKRQSVAFWCNPISGHATLYWYQQILGQGPKLLIQFQNNGVVDDSQLPKDRFSAERLKGVDSTLKIQPAKLEDSAVYLCASSQYRANEQFFGPGTRLTVL.

This clonotype was detected many times. The V call is TRBV18, the J call TRBJ2-5; D may be TRBD1 (5 bases). Germline V gene sequence: CDR1 KGHSH, CDR2 LQKENI. The CDR3 totals 15 residues. The V end was cut by 1 base, the J end by 0 bases, with 9 bases between. For the CDR3, the DNA is TGTGCCAGCTCACCACTAAGACAGAACCAAGAGACCCAGTACTTC. Encoded protein: CASSPLRQNQETQYF.

J is TRBJ1-5 and V is TRBV6-1; no reliable D call. The CDR3 covers 18 residues. Trimming removed 6 bases at V and 1 base at J, with 22 bases between. Germline V CDR1 and CDR2: MNHNS, SASEGT. CDR3 protein: CASRDLNRVPQSNQPQHF. For the CDR3, the DNA is TGTGCCAGCAGAGACCTCAACCGGGTTCCCCAGAGCAATCAGCCCCAGCATTTT.

The rearrangement joins TRBV5-1 to TRBJ2-3; no firm D call. The V end was cut by 2 bases, the J end by 2 bases, with 6 bases between. From germline, CDR1 is SGHRS and CDR2 YFSETQ. This CDR3 is built from 13 residues. DNA of the CDR3: TGCGCCAGCAGCTTCTCTCCCACAGATACGCAGTATTTT. Translating gives CASSFSPTDTQYF.

This clonotype was seen a handful of times. The chain recombines TRBV20-1 with TRBJ2-3; D could derive from TRBD1 or TRBD2 (6 bases each). The CDR3 extends over 17 amino acids. V lost 6 bases, J lost 4 bases, and 26 bases lay in between. The germline V gene encodes CDR1 DFQATT and CDR2 SNEGSKA (reference sequence). The CDR3 region has the DNA TGCAGTGCGAAAGGGGGAAACCTGGGGGGAATGGCAGATACGCAGTATTTT. Its protein product is CSAKGGNLGGMADTQYF.

The chain combines TRBV19 with TRBJ1-2, with D possibly matching TRBD1 (6 bases). The ends were cut back, 4 bases at V and 6 bases at J, with 15 bases in the middle. The length of the CDR3 is 14 residues. CDR1 is LNHDA, CDR2 SQIVND, per germline (reference sequence). CDR3 DNA sequence: TGTGCCAGTAGTACCACGACCTGGACAGATGGCTACACCTTC. Protein product: CASSTTTWTDGYTF. The full variable domain, rest sourced from reference TRBV19 and TRBJ1-2, is DGGITQSPKYLFRKEGQNVTLSCEQNLNHDAMYWYRQDPGQGLRLIYYSQIVNDFQKGDIAEGYSVSREKKESFPLTVTSAQKNPTAFYLCASSTTTWTDGYTFGSGTRLTVV.

This rearrangement joins TRBV4-2 to TRBJ2-1; maybe TRBD1 (6 bases). The CDR3 runs to 13 residues. CDR1 is LGHNA and CDR2 is YNFKEQ in the germline V gene. Trimming left V 1 base short and J 8 bases short, with 9 bases between. CDR3 in amino acids: CASSQVTGYEQFF. The CDR3 nucleotides read TGTGCCAGCAGCCAAGTAACAGGGTATGAGCAGTTCTTC.